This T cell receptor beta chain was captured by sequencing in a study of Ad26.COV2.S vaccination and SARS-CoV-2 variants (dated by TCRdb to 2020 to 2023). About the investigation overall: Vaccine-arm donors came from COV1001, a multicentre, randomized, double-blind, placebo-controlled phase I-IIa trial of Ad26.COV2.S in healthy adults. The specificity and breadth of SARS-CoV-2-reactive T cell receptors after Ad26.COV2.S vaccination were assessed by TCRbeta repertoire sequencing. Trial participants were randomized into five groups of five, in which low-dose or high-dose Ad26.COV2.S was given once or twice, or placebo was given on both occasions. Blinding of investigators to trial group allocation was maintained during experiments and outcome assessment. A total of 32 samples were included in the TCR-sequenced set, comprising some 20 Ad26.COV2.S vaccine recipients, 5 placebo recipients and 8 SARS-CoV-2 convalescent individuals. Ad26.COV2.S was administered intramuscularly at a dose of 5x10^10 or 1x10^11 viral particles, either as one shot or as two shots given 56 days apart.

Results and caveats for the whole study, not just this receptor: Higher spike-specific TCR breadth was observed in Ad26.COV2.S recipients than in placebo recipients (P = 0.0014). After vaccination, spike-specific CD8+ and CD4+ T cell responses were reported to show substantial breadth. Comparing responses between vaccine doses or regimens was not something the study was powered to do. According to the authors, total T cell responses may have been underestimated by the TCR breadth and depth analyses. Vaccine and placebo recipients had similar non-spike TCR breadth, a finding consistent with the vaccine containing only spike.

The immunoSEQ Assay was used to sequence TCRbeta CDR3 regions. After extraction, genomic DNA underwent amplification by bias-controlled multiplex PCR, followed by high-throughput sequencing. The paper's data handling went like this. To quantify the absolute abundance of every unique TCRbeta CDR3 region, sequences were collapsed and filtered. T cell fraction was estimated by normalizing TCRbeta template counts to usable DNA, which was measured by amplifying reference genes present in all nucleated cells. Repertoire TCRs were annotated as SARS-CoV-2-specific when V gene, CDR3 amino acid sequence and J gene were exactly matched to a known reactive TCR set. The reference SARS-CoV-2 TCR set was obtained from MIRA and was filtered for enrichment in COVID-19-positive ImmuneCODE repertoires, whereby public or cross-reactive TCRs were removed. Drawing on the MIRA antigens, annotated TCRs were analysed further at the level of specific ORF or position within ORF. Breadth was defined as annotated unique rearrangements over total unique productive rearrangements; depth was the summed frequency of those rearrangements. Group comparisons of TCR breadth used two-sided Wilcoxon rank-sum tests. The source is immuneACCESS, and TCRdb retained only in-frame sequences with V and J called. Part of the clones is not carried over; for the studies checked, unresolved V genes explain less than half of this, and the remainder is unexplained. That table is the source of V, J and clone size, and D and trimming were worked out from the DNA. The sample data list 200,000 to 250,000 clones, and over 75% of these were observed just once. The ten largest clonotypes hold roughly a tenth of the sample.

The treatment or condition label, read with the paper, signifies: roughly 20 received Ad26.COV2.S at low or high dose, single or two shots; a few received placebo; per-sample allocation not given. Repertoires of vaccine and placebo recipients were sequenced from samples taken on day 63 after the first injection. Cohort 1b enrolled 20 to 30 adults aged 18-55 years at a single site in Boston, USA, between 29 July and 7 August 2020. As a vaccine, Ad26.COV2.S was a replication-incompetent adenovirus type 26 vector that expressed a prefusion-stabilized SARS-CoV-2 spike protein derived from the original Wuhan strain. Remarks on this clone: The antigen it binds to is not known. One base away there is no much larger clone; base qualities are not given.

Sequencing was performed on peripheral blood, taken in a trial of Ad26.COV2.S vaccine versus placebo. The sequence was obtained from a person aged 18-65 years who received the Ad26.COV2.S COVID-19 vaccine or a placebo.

In nucleotide form, the sequence is TGTGCCAGCAGCCTAACACCAGGGGGCTCGAACACTGAAGCTTTCTTT. Protein translation: CASSLTPGGSNTEAFF. Recombination connected TRBV27 to TRBJ1-1, and 8 junctional nucleotides match TRBD1. Measured from the cysteine to the phenylalanine, the CDR3 is 16 residues long. Of all the DNA, just the CDR3 is kept, 48 bases in frame from base 1. As encoded in the germline V gene (reference sequence), CDR1 is MNHEY while CDR2 is SMNVEV. Clipping removes 6 bases from V and 1 base from J, with 10 as the unmatched junction base count.